These T cell receptor beta chains were read from a single sample in a study of regulatory T cells in long-lasting Graves disease. From the multiplex PCR reads, TCRdb called clonotypes with MiXCR, one entry per CDR3 protein. The table includes around 420,000 distinct CDR3 sequences, about 15% detected once. Another study also made use of these data, one on T cells in Graves' hyperthyroidism and ophthalmopathy.

The source was peripheral blood mononuclear cells (PBMCs), collected at new diagnosis, from a patient treated with antithyroid drugs. These receptors came from a woman in her thirties or forties with Graves disease. CDR3s leave out the opening cysteine and the closing phenylalanine or tryptophan.

v_call: TRBV27; j_call: TRBJ1-6; cdr3_aa: ASSLWGNSPLH
v_call: TRBV9; j_call: TRBJ2-3; cdr3_aa: ASSVGTSGSHAETDTQY
v_call: TRBV7-8; j_call: TRBJ2-1; cdr3_aa: ASSRQGANEQF
v_call: TRBV3-1; j_call: TRBJ1-1; cdr3_aa: ASSQRDWEGGAF
v_call: TRBV19; j_call: TRBJ2-2; cdr3_aa: ASSIVFQLHTGELF
v_call: TRBV20-1; j_call: TRBJ1-6; cdr3_aa: SARDSTNSPLH
v_call: TRBV6-1; j_call: TRBJ2-5; cdr3_aa: ASSRTRKDQETQY
v_call: TRBV10-3; j_call: TRBJ2-2; cdr3_aa: AISEDRGGTGELF
v_call: TRBV13; j_call: TRBJ2-7; cdr3_aa: ASSFGRGEQY
v_call: TRBV30; j_call: TRBJ2-6; cdr3_aa: AWSVTGANVLT
v_call: TRBV3-1; j_call: TRBJ2-5; cdr3_aa: ASSQGEIQY
v_call: TRBV2; j_call: TRBJ2-3; cdr3_aa: ASKLVPTDTQY
v_call: TRBV5-1; j_call: TRBJ2-4; cdr3_aa: ASSGGTPLAKNIQY
v_call: TRBV6-1; j_call: TRBJ2-1; cdr3_aa: ASTPGLAGVGRYNEQF
v_call: TRBV27; j_call: TRBJ2-3; cdr3_aa: ASSLSGGMGLAGGIGTQY
v_call: TRBV27; j_call: TRBJ2-3; cdr3_aa: ASSFSRPGSTDTQY
v_call: TRBV18; j_call: TRBJ2-7; cdr3_aa: ASSPSTDPDEQY
v_call: TRBV7-3; j_call: TRBJ1-1; cdr3_aa: ASSLNPGNTEAF
v_call: TRBV6-5; j_call: TRBJ2-3; cdr3_aa: ASSYSPGQLRDTQY
v_call: TRBV5-1; j_call: TRBJ2-1; cdr3_aa: ASSLRGYNEQF
v_call: TRBV29-1; j_call: TRBJ2-5; cdr3_aa: SVEDHTSGYQETQY
v_call: TRBV5-1; j_call: TRBJ1-2; cdr3_aa: ASSLAATTKGYGYT
v_call: TRBV7-9; j_call: TRBJ1-5; cdr3_aa: ASTPAGGQPQH
v_call: TRBV19; j_call: TRBJ1-1; cdr3_aa: ASSPSDRMEMNTEAF
v_call: TRBV13; j_call: TRBJ2-7; cdr3_aa: ASKTRGTGFHEQY
v_call: TRBV7-2; j_call: TRBJ2-1; cdr3_aa: ASSSHSGTLYNEQF
v_call: TRBV4-2; j_call: TRBJ2-3; cdr3_aa: ASSQGGIGTDTQY
v_call: TRBV10-3; j_call: TRBJ1-2; cdr3_aa: AISPDGIYGYT
v_call: TRBV9; j_call: TRBJ2-3; cdr3_aa: ASSGSSYTDTQY
v_call: TRBV4-1; j_call: TRBJ2-7; cdr3_aa: ASSPLGQGNEQY
v_call: TRBV28; j_call: TRBJ2-7; cdr3_aa: ASSFNRDRGRLLAGGISYEQY
v_call: TRBV6-1; j_call: TRBJ2-2; cdr3_aa: ASAGRDTGELF
v_call: TRBV11-3; j_call: TRBJ2-2; cdr3_aa: ASSFPGREDTGELF
v_call: TRBV20-1; j_call: TRBJ2-1; cdr3_aa: SAALILYNEQF
v_call: TRBV28; j_call: TRBJ2-1; cdr3_aa: ASSDTSGRYNEQF
v_call: TRBV15; j_call: TRBJ1-4; cdr3_aa: ATSRDGSTNEKLF
v_call: TRBV2; j_call: TRBJ1-4; cdr3_aa: ASIRVNNEKLF
v_call: TRBV20-1; j_call: TRBJ2-4; cdr3_aa: SARDPDRGLGIQY
v_call: TRBV9; j_call: TRBJ1-2; cdr3_aa: ASSVGPTYGYT
v_call: TRBV11-1; j_call: TRBJ2-1; cdr3_aa: ASSLEIGGRHTNEQF
v_call: TRBV25-1; j_call: TRBJ1-6; cdr3_aa: ASSEFGGRNSPLH
v_call: TRBV19; j_call: TRBJ1-5; cdr3_aa: ASSIRGYRGVKGNQPQH
v_call: TRBV14; j_call: TRBJ2-7; cdr3_aa: ASSQDRASGRAVEQY
v_call: TRBV2; j_call: TRBJ2-7; cdr3_aa: ASSAGPACEQY
v_call: TRBV6-1; j_call: TRBJ1-2; cdr3_aa: ASRPGLGDGYT
v_call: TRBV24-1; j_call: TRBJ2-3; cdr3_aa: ATREGLTDTQY
v_call: TRBV7-9; j_call: TRBJ2-5; cdr3_aa: ASSSRGVGETQY
v_call: TRBV12-3/TRBV12-4; j_call: TRBJ1-5; cdr3_aa: ASSPTDGTGYNQPQH
v_call: TRBV5-4; j_call: TRBJ2-1; cdr3_aa: ASSLEDWGRDPPNNEQF
v_call: TRBV4-3; j_call: TRBJ1-2; cdr3_aa: ASNQVSPDRANYGYT
v_call: TRBV6-2/TRBV6-3; j_call: TRBJ2-5; cdr3_aa: ASSYSNADLLAGGLQIQETQY
v_call: TRBV20-1; j_call: TRBJ2-1; cdr3_aa: SAPKGGAYNEQF
v_call: TRBV20-1; j_call: TRBJ2-7; cdr3_aa: SARATSGTSYEQY
v_call: TRBV7-2; j_call: TRBJ2-7; cdr3_aa: ASSRDRQRSYEQY
v_call: TRBV19; j_call: TRBJ2-3; cdr3_aa: ASSIASSAPYTDTQY
v_call: TRBV6-5; j_call: TRBJ2-2; cdr3_aa: ASSYTVELSGELF
v_call: TRBV20-1; j_call: TRBJ1-1; cdr3_aa: SARQGSSITEAF
v_call: TRBV10-3; j_call: TRBJ1-2; cdr3_aa: AISDGRENYGYT
v_call: TRBV11-2; j_call: TRBJ2-3; cdr3_aa: ASSLGGGSSTDTQY